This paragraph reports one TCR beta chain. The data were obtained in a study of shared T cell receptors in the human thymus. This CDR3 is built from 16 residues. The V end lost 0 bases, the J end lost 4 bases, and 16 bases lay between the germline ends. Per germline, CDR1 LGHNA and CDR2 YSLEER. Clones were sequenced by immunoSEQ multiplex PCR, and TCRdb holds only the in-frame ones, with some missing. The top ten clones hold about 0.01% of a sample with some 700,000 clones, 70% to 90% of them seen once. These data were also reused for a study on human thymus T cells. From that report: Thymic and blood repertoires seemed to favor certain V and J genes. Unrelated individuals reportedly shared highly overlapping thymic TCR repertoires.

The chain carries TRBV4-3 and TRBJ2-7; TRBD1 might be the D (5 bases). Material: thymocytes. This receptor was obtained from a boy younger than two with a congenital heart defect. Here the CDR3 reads CASSQDSRLGQYEQYF. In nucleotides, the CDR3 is TGCGCCAGCAGCCAAGATTCACGGCTGGGGCAATACGAGCAGTACTTC.